The next 25 T cell receptor beta chains were all read from a single sample in a study of T cells in Graves' hyperthyroidism and ophthalmopathy. Template material for amplifying TCR beta CDR3 regions consisted of RNA transcripts. The primer set for the first-round RT-PCR of the TCR CDR3 was HTBI. From the multiplex PCR reads, TCRdb called clonotypes with MiXCR, one entry per CDR3 protein. The data show fewer than 400,000 distinct CDR3 sequences, roughly 25% seen once. Sequenced sample: blood. These receptors were taken from a man in his fifties with Graves' hyperthyroidism.

The chain combines TRBV6-1 with TRBJ2-1; TRBD2 is a possible D gene (5 bases). The germline CDR1 and CDR2 sequences are MNHNS and SASEGT. The V gene lost 5 bases and the J gene lost 3 bases, with 17 bases spanning the gap. The CDR3 consists of 16 residues. CDR3 DNA: TGTGCCAGCAGTCGCACGACCACCGAGGGCTACAATGAGCAGTTCTTC. Protein: CASSRTTTEGYNEQFF.

This clonotype was detected only a few times. This chain uses TRBV9 with TRBJ2-3; 7 bases are a match to TRBD1. V was pared by 4 bases and J by 4 bases, with 9 bases of the junction left unmatched. Germline V lookup: CDR1 SGDLS, CDR2 YYNGEE. The CDR3 is 15 amino acids. The CDR3 loop reads CASSSLRDRADTQYF. DNA for the CDR3: TGTGCCAGCAGCTCGCTTCGGGACAGAGCAGATACGCAGTATTTT.

The chain uses TRBV6-1 and TRBJ2-1; tentative D call: TRBD1 (6 bases). This CDR3 has 16 amino acids. With 4 bases removed from V and 9 bases from J, the gap between germline ends came to 22 bases. Germline CDR1 is MNHNS and CDR2 is SASEGT. In DNA form, the CDR3 reads TGTGCCAGCAGTGTGATACAGGGTATCACCAGTAGTGAGCAGTTCTTC. Amino acids: CASSVIQGITSSEQFF.

The CDR3 DNA reads TGTGCCACCAGTGCCGCCGTAGCCCCGGGACAGACATATGGGATGCAGTACTTC. Translating it yields CATSAAVAPGQTYGMQYF. The gene calls are TRBV24-1 and TRBJ2-7; TRBD1 aligns across 7 bases. In germline, CDR1 is KGHDR, CDR2 SFDVKD. CDR3 size: 18 residues. The junction had 24 bases not matched to a gene; V was cut back by 5 bases and J by 9 bases.

This clonotype was detected a few times. The V gene is TRBV20-1, the J gene TRBJ2-3; a weak D match, TRBD2 (6 bases). The CDR3 loop spans 13 amino acids. Germline CDR1 reads DFQATT; CDR2 reads SNEGSKA (reference sequence). The V end was cut by 0 bases, the J end by 12 bases, with 16 bases between. CDR3 region: CSAREERRGLQYF. The CDR3, as DNA: TGCAGTGCTAGAGAAGAGCGGAGGGGACTCCAGTATTTT.

The chain uses TRBV29-1 and TRBJ1-2; perhaps TRBD1 as D (6 bases). With 3 bases removed from V and 7 bases from J, the gap between germline ends came to 15 bases. The CDR3 loop spans 13 amino acids. Germline V gene data show CDR1 as SQVTM and CDR2 as ANQGSEA. The CDR3 sequence: CSVDPGEYVGYTF. DNA for the CDR3: TGCAGCGTTGACCCAGGGGAGTATGTTGGCTACACCTTC.

With regard to this clonotype: Given a much more abundant clone one base away, this may be a read error. This sequence joins TRBV2 and TRBJ2-2; unclear D gene. The CDR3 totals 15 residues. Germline lookup yields CDR1 SNHLY and CDR2 FYNNEI. The CDR3 nucleotides are TGTGCCAGCAGAGAAGCGCTTAAGGGTCCCGGGGAGCTGTTTTTT. This translates into CASREALKGPGELFF. Variable domain in full (rest from reference TRBV2 and TRBJ2-2): EPEVTQTPSHQVTQMGQEVILRCVPISNHLYFYWYRQILGQKVEFLVSFYNNEISEKSEIFDDQFSVERPDGSNFTLKIRSTKLEDSAMYFCASREALKGPGELFFGEGSRLTVL.

This clonotype has at least ten counts. V usage is TRBV7-9 and J usage is TRBJ2-7; 14 bases fit TRBD2. Trimming removed 4 bases from V and 4 bases from J; junction bases left unmatched: 3. Germline V gene sequence: CDR1 SEHNR, CDR2 FQNEAQ (reference sequence). This CDR3 comprises 15 residues. The CDR3 is CASSYGLAGGYEQYF. DNA for the CDR3: TGTGCCAGCAGCTACGGACTAGCGGGAGGATACGAGCAGTACTTC.

This chain uses TRBV12-3 or TRBV12-4 with TRBJ1-4, with a tentative D call TRBD1 (6 bases). The CDR3 is 16 amino acids. Trimming took 6 bases from V and 8 from J, leaving 22 bases between them. The CDR3, as DNA: TGTGCCAGCAGGACCCGGGTCGGGGGGCGCCTGGAAAAACTGTTTTTT. It translates to CASRTRVGGRLEKLFF.

This clonotype was recorded a few times. J is TRBJ2-7 and V is TRBV7-9; TRBD2 agrees at 8 bases. The CDR3 runs 15 residues. V lost 2 bases, J lost 5 bases, and 8 bases stayed unmatched. The V gene's germline CDR1 is SEHNR and CDR2 FQNEAQ (reference sequence). The CDR3 nucleotides are TGTGCCAGCAGCTTAAGAAGCGGGAGAAGCCACGAGCAGTACTTC. Translating gives CASSLRSGRSHEQYF.

The chain is built from TRBV10-3 and TRBJ2-1; 11 nucleotides align to TRBD2. There are 14 residues in the CDR3. From germline, CDR1 is ENHRY and CDR2 SYGVKD. V lost 3 bases and J lost 8; bases outside the gene matches: 3. In nucleotides, the CDR3 is TGTGCCATCAGTGAAACTAGCGGGAGAGATGAGCAGTTCTTC. This sequence encodes CAISETSGRDEQFF.

This chain uses TRBV29-1 with TRBJ2-5; perhaps D is TRBD1 or TRBD2 (6 bases each). With 7 bases removed from V and 3 bases from J, the gap between germline ends came to 12 bases. This CDR3 is 12 amino acids long. Germline V gene sequence: CDR1 SQVTM, CDR2 ANQGSEA. The DNA for the CDR3 is TGCAGCGGCAAGGAGGGGGAAGAGACCCAGTACTTC. Translation gives CSGKEGEETQYF.

A remark on this clonotype: Sequence at one end of the junction differs from germline and may be a read error. The rearrangement uses TRBV7-9 and TRBJ2-3; 9 bases agree with TRBD2. CDR1 and CDR2 from the germline V gene are SEHNR and FQNEAQ (reference sequence). The CDR3 spans 16 residues. CDR3 residues: CATSLSAGGQTDTQYF. CDR3 DNA: TGTGCCACCAGCTTAAGCGCGGGAGGGCAGACAGATACGCAGTATTTT.

The chain couples TRBV7-2 to TRBJ2-7, with 10 bases fitting TRBD2. The CDR3 is made up of 15 amino acids. V lost 4 bases, J lost 8 bases, and 11 bases stayed unmatched. Germline lookup yields CDR1 SGHTA and CDR2 FQGNSA. CDR3 region: CASSWVASGRYKQYF. The CDR3 DNA is TGTGCCAGCAGCTGGGTGGCTAGCGGGAGATACAAGCAGTACTTC.

This clonotype was counted only a few times. The CDR3 nucleotides are TGTGCTAGTGCGCTGCGTACGGGTGAAGCTTTCTTT. Its protein is CASALRTGEAFF. The chain is built from TRBV12-5 and TRBJ1-1, with D unclear. Per germline, CDR1 LGHNT and CDR2 FRNRAP. Deletions cut 7 bases from V and 7 bases from J, with 13 bases between. The CDR3 is made up of 12 amino acids.

J is TRBJ1-5 and V is TRBV7-2; 11 bases match TRBD1. Germline CDR1 reads SGHTA; CDR2 reads FQGNSA. With V trimmed by 4 bases and J by 5 bases, 7 bases remained unmatched. The CDR3 contains 16 residues. In DNA form, the CDR3 reads TGTGCCAGCAGCTCACGGACAGGGGGCGCGGATCAGCCCCAGCATTTT. Encoded protein: CASSSRTGGADQPQHF.

The CDR3 sequence is CASSYERDTQYF. For the CDR3, the DNA is TGTGCCAGCAGTTACGAAAGAGATACGCAGTATTTT. The genes are TRBV12-3 or TRBV12-4 and TRBJ2-3; D uncertain. V lost 4 bases and J 5 bases, leaving 7 bases between the germline ends. The CDR3 has 12 residues.

This rearrangement joins TRBV10-3 to TRBJ2-3; either TRBD1 or TRBD2 may supply D (6 bases each). CDR3 length equals 11 residues. V gave up 9 bases and J gave up 7 bases, with 11 bases separating them. Germline loops: CDR1 ENHRY, CDR2 SYGVKD. Here the CDR3 DNA reads TGTGCCATAAGGGGGGATTATACGCAGTATTTT. This sequence encodes CAIRGDYTQYF.

The genes are TRBV5-1 and TRBJ2-3; D remains ambiguous. CDR1 and CDR2 (germline): SGHRS, YFSETQ. V was pared by 0 bases and J by 4 bases, with 9 bases between. The CDR3 is 14 amino acids. DNA of the CDR3: TGCGCCAGCAGCTTGGCCTTTTATTCAGATACGCAGTATTTT. Translated, it gives CASSLAFYSDTQYF.

The V and J genes are TRBV10-1 and TRBJ2-4; 8 bases are shared with TRBD1. Germline CDR1 reads WNHNN; CDR2 reads SYGVQD (reference sequence). The CDR3 consists of 14 residues. Trimming cost V 4 bases and J 8 bases; bases outside gene matches: 7. This chain's CDR3 is CASSGQGAVDIQYF. The CDR3 DNA reads as TGCGCCAGCAGTGGTCAGGGGGCCGTCGACATTCAGTACTTC.

The rearrangement uses TRBV12-3 or TRBV12-4 and TRBJ1-2; D is undetermined. Deletions cut 7 bases from V and 4 bases from J, with 16 bases between. This CDR3 region has 14 residues. CDR3 in DNA: TGTGCCAGCACCCCTCATTCCCGGGGCTATGGCTACACCTTC. Its protein is CASTPHSRGYGYTF.

This clonotype was detected only a few times. This chain connects TRBV2 to TRBJ2-5, with D unresolved. There are 15 residues in the CDR3. V was cut by 0 bases and J by 3 bases, with 11 bases left in between. Germline-derived CDR1 and CDR2 are SNHLY and FYNNEI. The CDR3 bases are TGTGCCAGCAGTGAAGCGCTTCGGAGTGAAGAGACCCAGTACTTC. Its translation: CASSEALRSEETQYF. The variable domain in full, completed from reference TRBV2 and TRBJ2-5, reads EPEVTQTPSHQVTQMGQEVILRCVPISNHLYFYWYRQILGQKVEFLVSFYNNEISEKSEIFDDQFSVERPDGSNFTLKIRSTKLEDSAMYFCASSEALRSEETQYFGPGTRLLVL.

This clonotype was seen many times. The chain couples TRBV5-1 to TRBJ2-7; D not resolved. Per the germline V gene, CDR1 is SGHRS and CDR2 is YFSETQ. Trimming cost V 4 bases and J 1 base, with 9 bases left between them. The CDR3 contains 13 residues. The CDR3 DNA reads as TGCGCCAGCAGCACGACATCGTCCTACGAGCAGTACTTC. Its protein is CASSTTSSYEQYF.

The V call is TRBV6-2 or TRBV6-3, the J call TRBJ2-7, with D unclear. The length of the CDR3 is 15 residues. Trimming shortened V by 0 bases and J by 3 bases, and 12 bases separated the two germline ends. Germline values: CDR1 MNHEY, CDR2 SVGEGT. The CDR3 sequence: CASSYSEHSNYEQYF. The CDR3 nucleotides are TGTGCCAGCAGTTACTCGGAACATAGTAACTACGAGCAGTACTTC.

The chain joins TRBV13 to TRBJ2-2; 14 bases align to TRBD2. Germline-derived CDR1 and CDR2 are PRHDT and FYEKMQ (reference sequence). V shed 5 bases, J shed 6 bases, and the junction held 5 bases outside the gene matches. The CDR3 has 16 amino acids. CDR3 loop: CASSLTSGRAPGELFF. In DNA form, the CDR3 reads TGTGCCAGCAGCCTGACTAGCGGGAGGGCCCCCGGGGAGCTGTTTTTT.